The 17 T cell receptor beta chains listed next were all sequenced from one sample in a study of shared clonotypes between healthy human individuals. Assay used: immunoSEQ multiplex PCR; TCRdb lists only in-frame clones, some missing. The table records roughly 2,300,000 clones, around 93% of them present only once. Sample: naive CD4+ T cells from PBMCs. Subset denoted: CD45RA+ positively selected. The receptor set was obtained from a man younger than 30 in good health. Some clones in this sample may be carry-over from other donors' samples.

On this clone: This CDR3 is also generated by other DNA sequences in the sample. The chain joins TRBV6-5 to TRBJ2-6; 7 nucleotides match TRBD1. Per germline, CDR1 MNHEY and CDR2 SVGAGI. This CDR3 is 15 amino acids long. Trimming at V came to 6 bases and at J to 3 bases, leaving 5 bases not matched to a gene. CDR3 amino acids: CASSRTGVGANVLTF. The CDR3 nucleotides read TGTGCCAGCAGCCGTACAGGGGTTGGGGCCAACGTCCTGACTTTC.

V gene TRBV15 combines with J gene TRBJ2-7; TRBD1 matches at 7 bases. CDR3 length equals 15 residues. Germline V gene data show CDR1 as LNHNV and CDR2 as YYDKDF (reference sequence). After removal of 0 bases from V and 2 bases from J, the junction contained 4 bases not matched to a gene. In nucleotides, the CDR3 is TGTGCCACCAGCAGAGATTATACAGGGGCCTACGAGCAGTACTTC. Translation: CATSRDYTGAYEQYF.

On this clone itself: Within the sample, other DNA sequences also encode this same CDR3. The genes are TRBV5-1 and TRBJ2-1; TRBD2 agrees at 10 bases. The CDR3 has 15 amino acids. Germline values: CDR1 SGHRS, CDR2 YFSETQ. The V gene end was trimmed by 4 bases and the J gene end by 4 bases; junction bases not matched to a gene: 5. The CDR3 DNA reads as TGCGCCAGCAGCCACGGACTAGCGGATTACAATGAGCAGTTCTTC. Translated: CASSHGLADYNEQFF. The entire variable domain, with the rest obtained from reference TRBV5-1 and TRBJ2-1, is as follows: KAGVTQTPRYLIKTRGQQVTLSCSPISGHRSVSWYQQTPGQGLQFLFEYFSETQRNKGNFPGRFSGRQFSNSRSEMNVSTLELGDSALYLCASSHGLADYNEQFFGPGTRLTVL.

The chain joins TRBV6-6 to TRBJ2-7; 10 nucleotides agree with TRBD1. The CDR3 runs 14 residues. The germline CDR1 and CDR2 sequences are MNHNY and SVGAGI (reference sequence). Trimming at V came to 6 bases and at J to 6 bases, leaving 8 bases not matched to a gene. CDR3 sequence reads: CASSRDRGVGEQYF. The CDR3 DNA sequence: TGTGCCAGCAGCCGGGACAGGGGAGTGGGCGAGCAGTACTTC.

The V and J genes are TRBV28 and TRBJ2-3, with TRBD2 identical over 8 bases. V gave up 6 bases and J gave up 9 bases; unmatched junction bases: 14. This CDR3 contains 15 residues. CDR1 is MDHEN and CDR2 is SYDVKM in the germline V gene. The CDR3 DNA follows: TGTGCCAGCAGGAAGTACACGGGAGGGTCGGGGACGCAGTATTTT. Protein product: CASRKYTGGSGTQYF. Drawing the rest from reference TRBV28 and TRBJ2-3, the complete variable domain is DVKVTQSSRYLVKRTGEKVFLECVQDMDHENMFWYRQDPGLGLRLIYFSYDVKMKEKGDIPEGYSVSREKKERFSLILESASTNQTSMYLCASRKYTGGSGTQYFGPGTRLTVL.

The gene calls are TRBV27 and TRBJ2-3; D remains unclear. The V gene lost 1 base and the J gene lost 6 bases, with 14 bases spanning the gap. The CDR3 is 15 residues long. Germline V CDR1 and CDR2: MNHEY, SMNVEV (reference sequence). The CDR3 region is CASSLYLTGDDTQYF. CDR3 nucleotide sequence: TGTGCCAGCAGTTTATATCTGACGGGCGATGATACGCAGTATTTT.

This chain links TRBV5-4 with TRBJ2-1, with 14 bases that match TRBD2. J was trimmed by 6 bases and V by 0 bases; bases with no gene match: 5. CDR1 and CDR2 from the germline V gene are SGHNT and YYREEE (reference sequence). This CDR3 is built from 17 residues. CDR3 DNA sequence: TGTGCCAGCAGCTTGGGGGGGACTAGCGGGAGTACCAATGAGCAGTTCTTC. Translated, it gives CASSLGGTSGSTNEQFF.

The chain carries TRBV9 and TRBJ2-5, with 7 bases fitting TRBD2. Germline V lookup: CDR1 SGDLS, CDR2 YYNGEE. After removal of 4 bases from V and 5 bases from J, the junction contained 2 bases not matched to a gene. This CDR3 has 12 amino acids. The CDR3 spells CASSSGGETQYF. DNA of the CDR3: TGTGCCAGCAGCTCCGGGGGGGAGACCCAGTACTTC.

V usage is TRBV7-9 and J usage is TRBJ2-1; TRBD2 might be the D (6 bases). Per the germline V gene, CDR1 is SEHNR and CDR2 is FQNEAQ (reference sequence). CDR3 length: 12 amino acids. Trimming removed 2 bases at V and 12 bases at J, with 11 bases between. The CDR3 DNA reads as TGTGCCAGCAGCTTACCGGGCGGGGTGCAGTTCTTC. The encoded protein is CASSLPGGVQFF.

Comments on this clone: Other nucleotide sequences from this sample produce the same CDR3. The CDR3 DNA reads as TGTGCCAGCAGCCAGGGGGGGTCCTACGAGCAGTACTTC. It yields the protein CASSQGGSYEQYF. The gene calls are TRBV7-3 and TRBJ2-7; D tentatively reads TRBD1 or TRBD2 (7 bases each). The V gene's germline CDR1 is SGHTA and CDR2 FQGTGA. V was clipped by 5 bases and J by 1 base, with 9 bases between them. The CDR3 loop spans 13 amino acids.

The CDR3 loop reads CASSPGLAFETQYF. In DNA form, the CDR3 reads TGTGCCAGCTCTCCGGGACTAGCGTTTGAGACCCAGTACTTC. J is TRBJ2-5 and V is TRBV25-1; 10 nucleotides line up with TRBD2. Germline V gives CDR1 MGHDK, CDR2 SYGVNS. The CDR3 has 14 amino acids. Germline trimming cut 8 bases from V and 5 bases from J; bases unmatched to any gene: 8.

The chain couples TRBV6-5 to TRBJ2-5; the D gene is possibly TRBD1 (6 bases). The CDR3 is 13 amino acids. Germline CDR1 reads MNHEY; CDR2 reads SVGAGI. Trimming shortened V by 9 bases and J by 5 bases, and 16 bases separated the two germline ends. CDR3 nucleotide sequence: TGTGCCAGTAACAGGGTTAGGGGTGAGACCCAGTACTTC. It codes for CASNRVRGETQYF.

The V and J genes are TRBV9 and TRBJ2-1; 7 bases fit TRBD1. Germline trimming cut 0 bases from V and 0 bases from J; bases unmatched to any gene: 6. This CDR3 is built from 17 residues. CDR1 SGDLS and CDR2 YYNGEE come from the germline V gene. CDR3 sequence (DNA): TGTGCCAGCAGCGTAGCAGGGGACAGATACTCCTACAATGAGCAGTTCTTC. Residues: CASSVAGDRYSYNEQFF.

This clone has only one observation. CDR3 in amino acids: CAIMRRLAGVDEQFF. The CDR3 coding sequence is TGTGCCATCATGAGGCGTCTAGCGGGAGTCGATGAGCAGTTCTTC. The chain carries TRBV10-3 and TRBJ2-1; 10 nucleotides match TRBD2. The germline CDR1 and CDR2 sequences are ENHRY and SYGVKD. The J segment lost 8 bases and the V segment lost 7 bases, leaving 11 bases of the junction unmatched. CDR3 length: 15 residues.

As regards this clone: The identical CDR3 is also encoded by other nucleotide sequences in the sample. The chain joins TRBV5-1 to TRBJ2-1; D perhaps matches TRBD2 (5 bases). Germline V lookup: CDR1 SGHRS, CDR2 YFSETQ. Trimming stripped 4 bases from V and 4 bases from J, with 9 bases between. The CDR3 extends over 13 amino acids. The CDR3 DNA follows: TGCGCCAGCAGCACGGACTCTTACAATGAGCAGTTCTTC. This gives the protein CASSTDSYNEQFF.

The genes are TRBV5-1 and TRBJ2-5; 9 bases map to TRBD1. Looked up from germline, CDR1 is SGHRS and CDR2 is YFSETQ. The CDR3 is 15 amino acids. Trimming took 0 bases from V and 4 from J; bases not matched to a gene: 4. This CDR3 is CASSLVTGGGETQYF. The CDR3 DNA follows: TGCGCCAGCAGCTTGGTGACAGGGGGAGGAGAGACCCAGTACTTC.

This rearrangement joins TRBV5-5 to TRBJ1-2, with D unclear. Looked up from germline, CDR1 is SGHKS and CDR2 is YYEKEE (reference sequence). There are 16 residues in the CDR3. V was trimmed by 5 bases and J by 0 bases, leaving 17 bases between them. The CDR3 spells CASSFYKRTANYGYTF. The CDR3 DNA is TGTGCCAGCAGTTTTTACAAGAGGACGGCTAACTATGGCTACACCTTC.